This T cell receptor beta chain was identified during a study of T-cell reconstitution after alpha-beta-depleted transplantation in children. Trimming took off 3 bases at V and 6 bases at J, with 11 bases between the two ends. This CDR3 contains 14 residues. Study observations and caveats: T-cell counts and diversity were attributed mostly to newly produced T cells one year after transplant. The origin of high day-60 TCRbeta diversity in some patients lay in surviving recipient T cells and thymic progenitors.

The library targeted TCRbeta and was prepared with unique molecular identifiers. MiXCR, applied by TCRdb to the PCR reads, yields one record per CDR3 protein. This table holds some 100,000 distinct CDR3 sequences, about 16% found once. This clonotype was observed a handful of times. Antigen: not known. Here the sequenced sample was PBMCs, mostly from graft donor cells, taken 180 days after TCRalphabeta/CD19-depleted stem cell transplant. This clonotype was sampled from a male patient under 10 years old who had a stem cell transplant for acute lymphoblastic leukemia, so the T cells may come from the graft donor. The chain has TRBV12-3 or TRBV12-4 and TRBJ2-2; D remains unclear. The CDR3 loop reads CASSLPRLAGELFF. The CDR3 DNA follows: TGTGCCAGCAGTTTGCCGCGGCTAGCCGGGGAGCTGTTTTTT.